This entry lists 25 T cell receptor beta chains sequenced from one sample in a study of shared clonotypes between healthy human individuals. Measured with immunoSEQ multiplex PCR; TCRdb has only the in-frame clones, and not every one. The table has a few million clones, roughly nine tenths seen once. Sequencing input: naive CD4+ T cells sorted from blood. As for subset: CD45RA+ positively selected. The receptors stem from a young man in good health.

The chain joins TRBV5-5 to TRBJ1-1; D gene ambiguous. V lost 4 bases and J 6 bases, leaving 16 bases between the germline ends. The CDR3 runs to 14 residues. Germline lookup yields CDR1 SGHKS and CDR2 YYEKEE (reference sequence). CDR3 DNA: TGTGCCAGCAGCATGACGAATATCGGTTCTGAAGCTTTCTTT. Amino acid sequence: CASSMTNIGSEAFF.

The rearrangement uses TRBV5-1 and TRBJ1-1; D is perhaps TRBD1 (5 bases). CDR3 length equals 15 residues. V lost 4 bases to trimming and J lost 5 bases, with 18 bases between them. Germline CDR1 and CDR2: SGHRS and YFSETQ. The CDR3 here is CASSSGTALRTEAFF. The CDR3 DNA reads as TGCGCCAGCAGCAGCGGGACGGCTCTTCGTACTGAAGCTTTCTTT.

The CDR3 nucleotides read TGTGCCAGCAGTACCGCAGATACGCAGTATTTT. Protein product: CASSTADTQYF. This chain links TRBV27 with TRBJ2-3; D remains unclear. The CDR3 has 11 residues. Looked up from germline, CDR1 is MNHEY and CDR2 is SMNVEV (reference sequence). V was shortened by 5 bases and J by 4 bases, with 4 bases between the two germline ends.

The chain combines TRBV7-2 with TRBJ1-3; 7 nucleotides line up with TRBD1. V shed 5 bases, J shed 3 bases, and the junction held 7 bases outside the gene matches. There are 15 residues in the CDR3. Germline lookup yields CDR1 SGHTA and CDR2 FQGNSA. The CDR3 DNA reads TGTGCCAGCAGCAACAGGGGCGGTTATGGAAACACCATATATTTT. Translated: CASSNRGGYGNTIYF.

The chain carries TRBV11-2 and TRBJ1-4; D gene ambiguous. The CDR3 is 15 residues long. Trimming pared 4 bases from V and 4 bases from J, leaving 13 bases between. Germline V CDR1 and CDR2: SGHAT, FQNNGV. CDR3 region: CASSSGYGLNEKLFF. The CDR3 DNA sequence: TGTGCCAGCAGCTCGGGGTATGGGCTTAATGAAAAACTGTTTTTT.

This clone showed up just a few times. Other DNA sequences of this sample code for an identical CDR3. The rearrangement joins TRBV5-1 to TRBJ1-5; weak D call: TRBD1 (6 bases). The ends were cut back, 4 bases at V and 3 bases at J, with 11 bases in the middle. CDR1 is SGHRS, CDR2 YFSETQ, per germline. The CDR3 runs 14 residues. The CDR3 bases are TGCGCCAGCAGCCCTGGGGGCCACAATCAGCCCCAGCATTTT. The encoded protein is CASSPGGHNQPQHF.

In its sample, this clone was seen once. The chain joins TRBV5-1 to TRBJ1-1; maybe TRBD1 (5 bases). Trimming removed 5 bases from V and 1 base from J, with 9 bases in between. The CDR3 is made up of 13 amino acids. Germline values: CDR1 SGHRS, CDR2 YFSETQ. The CDR3 loop reads CASRLDRNTEAFF. The CDR3, as DNA: TGCGCCAGCAGACTCGACAGGAACACTGAAGCTTTCTTT.

This chain uses TRBV5-1 with TRBJ2-7; perhaps D is TRBD1 or TRBD2 (7 bases each). The CDR3 has 14 residues. CDR1 and CDR2 from the germline V gene are SGHRS and YFSETQ. The V end was cut by 4 bases, the J end by 3 bases, with 14 bases between. This CDR3 is CASSQGGTVYEQYF. The CDR3 DNA is TGCGCCAGCAGCCAGGGGGGGACAGTCTACGAGCAGTACTTC.

About this clone: The same CDR3 arises from other DNA sequences in this sample as well. This chain joins TRBV5-4 and TRBJ2-2; no firm D call. Germline CDR1 reads SGHNT; CDR2 reads YYREEE (reference sequence). Deletions cut 0 bases from V and 2 bases from J, with 5 bases between. This CDR3 is built from 14 residues. CDR3 in DNA: TGTGCCAGCAGCTTGGGGTCCAACACCGGGGAGCTGTTTTTT. It encodes CASSLGSNTGELFF. Using reference TRBV5-4 and TRBJ2-2 for the parts outside the CDR3, the full variable domain is ETGVTQSPTHLIKTRGQQVTLRCSSQSGHNTVSWYQQALGQGPQFIFQYYREEENGRGNFPPRFSGLQFPNYSSELNVNALELDDSALYLCASSLGSNTGELFFGEGSRLTVL.

The V gene is TRBV27, the J gene TRBJ1-2; 8 bases fit TRBD1. The V gene's germline CDR1 is MNHEY and CDR2 SMNVEV (reference sequence). The CDR3 totals 13 residues. V lost 3 bases and J lost 8; bases outside the gene matches: 5. This chain's CDR3 is CASSFSGGDGYTF. Here the CDR3 DNA reads TGTGCCAGCAGTTTCTCAGGGGGCGACGGCTACACCTTC.

This clone is a singleton in its sample. The chain links TRBV4-1 to TRBJ1-2; D is unresolved. Trimming shortened V by 2 bases and J by 2 bases, and 6 bases separated the two germline ends. The CDR3 has 13 amino acids. The V gene's germline CDR1 is MGHRA and CDR2 YSYEKL. The CDR3 nucleotides are TGCGCCAGCAGCCAATTGAGGAACTATGGCTACACCTTC. Its translation: CASSQLRNYGYTF.

The chain is built from TRBV2 and TRBJ1-1, with D unresolved. The CDR3 sequence is 12 residues long. Trimming cost V 0 bases and J 8 bases, with 7 bases left between them. Germline V lookup: CDR1 SNHLY, CDR2 FYNNEI. CDR3 in DNA: TGTGCCAGCAGTGAAGCCGTGGGGGAAGCTTTCTTT. Its translation is CASSEAVGEAFF.

This sequence joins TRBV7-9 and TRBJ1-2, with D unresolved. The CDR3 runs 15 residues. Trimming cost V 5 bases and J 3 bases, with 16 bases left between them. Germline assignment: CDR1 SEHNR and CDR2 FQNEAQ (reference sequence). The CDR3 loop reads CASSEQDPGYYGYTF. The CDR3 region has the DNA TGTGCCAGCAGCGAGCAGGACCCGGGTTACTATGGCTACACCTTC. The full variable domain, rest sourced from reference TRBV7-9 and TRBJ1-2, is DTGVSQNPRHKITKRGQNVTFRCDPISEHNRLYWYRQTLGQGPEFLTYFQNEAQLEKSRLLSDRFSAERPKGSFSTLEIQRTEQGDSAMYLCASSEQDPGYYGYTFGSGTRLTVV.

The chain joins TRBV2 to TRBJ2-1; D is unresolved. The CDR3 spans 14 residues. Germline lookup yields CDR1 SNHLY and CDR2 FYNNEI. With 5 bases removed from V and 7 bases from J, the gap between germline ends came to 15 bases. The CDR3 region has the DNA TGTGCCAGCAGTCTCGACTTCCTAGGTAATGAGCAGTTCTTC. Translating gives CASSLDFLGNEQFF.

This chain uses TRBV9 with TRBJ1-2; D gene unclear. CDR3 size: 14 residues. Trimming shortened V by 6 bases and J by 3 bases, and 15 bases separated the two germline ends. Germline V CDR1 and CDR2: SGDLS, YYNGEE. This chain's CDR3 is CASTPEGSDYGYTF. CDR3 nucleotide sequence: TGTGCCAGCACCCCGGAAGGGTCGGACTATGGCTACACCTTC.

The J gene is TRBJ1-3, the V gene TRBV6-1, with D tentatively TRBD1 (5 bases). V lost 7 bases to trimming and J lost 2 bases, with 9 bases between them. The CDR3 is made up of 13 amino acids. Germline V gene lookup returns CDR1 MNHNS and CDR2 SASEGT. CDR3 sequence: CASTGTTGNTIYF. The DNA of the CDR3 is TGTGCCAGCACTGGGACTACTGGAAACACCATATATTTT.

The chain joins TRBV6-1 to TRBJ1-5; 10 bases map to TRBD1. CDR3 length equals 15 residues. Germline V gene sequence: CDR1 MNHNS, CDR2 SASEGT. Unmatched junction bases numbered 6, after V lost 3 bases and J lost 7 bases. CDR3 sequence (DNA): TGTGCCAGCAGTGAGACAGGGGGCGTTGGCCAGCCCCAGCATTTT. Residues: CASSETGGVGQPQHF.

The V gene is TRBV28, the J gene TRBJ1-2; 12 nucleotides line up with TRBD1. The trim removed 2 bases at V and 5 bases at J, leaving 6 bases unmatched. Germline V gives CDR1 MDHEN, CDR2 SYDVKM. The CDR3 is made up of 16 amino acids. Here the CDR3 DNA reads TGTGCCAGCAGTTTAACGGGACAGGGGGCTAGGTATGGCTACACCTTC. Translated, it gives CASSLTGQGARYGYTF.

The V call is TRBV2, the J call TRBJ1-4; D is unresolved. Germline V gene data show CDR1 as SNHLY and CDR2 as FYNNEI. The CDR3 spans 15 residues. The V end was cut by 8 bases, the J end by 5 bases, with 18 bases between. Written as DNA, the CDR3 is TGTGCCAGCGAGGATGGCCAAAAAAGGAATGAAAAACTGTTTTTT. This codes for CASEDGQKRNEKLFF.

The chain joins TRBV2 to TRBJ1-5; a possible D gene is TRBD1 (6 bases). V lost 7 bases and J lost 7, with 14 bases in between. The CDR3 spans 13 residues. Germline CDR1 and CDR2: SNHLY and FYNNEI. The CDR3 here is CASNYREEQPQHF. The DNA of the CDR3 is TGTGCCAGCAATTACAGGGAGGAGCAGCCCCAGCATTTT.

The chain uses TRBV6-1 and TRBJ1-1; TRBD1 matches at 7 bases. Trimming cost V 5 bases and J 1 base; bases outside gene matches: 1. Germline loops: CDR1 MNHNS, CDR2 SASEGT. The CDR3 is 13 residues long. CDR3 sequence (DNA): TGTGCCAGCAGTTGGACAGGGAACACTGAAGCTTTCTTT. This translates into CASSWTGNTEAFF.

The CDR3 sequence: CSAEDRAEQYF. The CDR3 coding sequence is TGCAGTGCTGAGGACAGGGCCGAGCAGTACTTC. V is TRBV20-1 and J is TRBJ2-7; 8 bases fit TRBD1. This CDR3 region has 11 residues. V was clipped by 5 bases and J by 6 bases; unmatched bases: 3. CDR1 is DFQATT and CDR2 is SNEGSKA in the germline V gene (reference sequence).

V is TRBV5-1 and J is TRBJ1-3, with D maybe TRBD1 (6 bases). CDR1 and CDR2 from the germline V gene are SGHRS and YFSETQ. This CDR3 is 17 amino acids long. V gave up 4 bases and J gave up 0 bases, with 17 bases separating them. In DNA, the CDR3 is TGCGCCAGCAGCCCTAGGACAGCTACTTCCTCTGGAAACACCATATATTTT. This translates into CASSPRTATSSGNTIYF.

About this clone: Other DNA sequences in this sample translate to the same CDR3. This sequence joins TRBV5-1 and TRBJ1-4; no reliable D call. The CDR3 loop spans 14 amino acids. V was pared by 1 base and J by 0 bases, with 4 bases between. Germline V gene data show CDR1 as SGHRS and CDR2 as YFSETQ. This chain's CDR3 is CASSLSTTNEKLFF. The DNA for the CDR3 is TGCGCCAGCAGCTTGTCCACAACTAATGAAAAACTGTTTTTT.

Here the CDR3 reads CASSLPGRKNTEAFF. CDR3 bases: TGTGCCAGCAGCTTGCCGGGACGGAAGAACACTGAAGCTTTCTTT. The chain employs TRBV5-6 and TRBJ1-1; possible D gene TRBD1, 5 bases. The germline V and J ends were trimmed by 1 base and 1 base, with 11 bases remaining between them. The CDR3 has 15 amino acids. Per germline, CDR1 SGHDT and CDR2 YYEEEE.